This T cell receptor beta chain was found in a study of cytomegalovirus exposure and HLA in healthy donors. Germline V gene sequence: CDR1 PRHDT, CDR2 FYEKMQ (reference sequence). V dropped 4 bases and J dropped 1 base, with 13 bases sitting between them. There are 15 residues in the CDR3. Amplification used 60 Vbeta primers and 13 Jbeta primers. This table comes from immunoSEQ multiplex PCR, and its TCRdb copy is limited to in-frame clones, with some not included. This repertoire shows under 150,000 clones, 55% to 75% found once; its top ten account for 2.9%. Sequencing used PBMCs. J is TRBJ2-5 and V is TRBV13; weak D call: TRBD1 (6 bases). The receptor's source is a human donor in good health. CDR3 protein: CASSSYRVSQETQYF. In DNA form, the CDR3 reads TGTGCCAGCAGCTCTTACAGGGTGAGCCAAGAGACCCAGTACTTC. The full variable domain, with the rest looked up from reference TRBV13 and TRBJ2-5, is AAGVIQSPRHLIKEKRETATLKCYPIPRHDTVYWYQQGPGQDPQFLISFYEKMQSDKGSIPDRFSAQQFSDYHSELNMSSLELGDSALYFCASSSYRVSQETQYFGPGTRLLVL.